This T cell receptor beta chain is drawn from a study of human T cells and chemical hapten exposure (dated by TCRdb to about 2021). For the wider study: For sensitization, 2% DPC in acetone was applied to a roughly 2 cm by roughly 2 cm area of upper inner arm skin. Throughout the approximately 24-week study period, patients were also given weekly therapeutic DPC doses on the scalp. Patch testing was done on the upper back using Finn chambers containing 0.01% DPC, and results were scored after 6 days according to International Contact Dermatitis Research Group standards. Alopecia areata with under or over 50% scalp involvement, alopecia totalis and alopecia universalis were represented in the patient cohort, which was mostly female. Libraries were combined into a pool for sequencing, and differences in TCR yield between samples came mainly from small differences in library volumes within the pool. In alopecia patients, the study followed how the peripheral blood TCR repertoire changed in vivo over primary and secondary sensitization to diphenylcyclopropenone (DPC), a hapten. Blood samples were taken from patients before sensitization (week 0) and then at 2, 6 and about 24 weeks after DPC sensitization. Some 29 alopecia patients provided blood for TCR sequencing at one to four time points (pre-sensitization, 2, 6 and 24 weeks).

Preparation of the library involved RACE. Sequenced on a NextSeq 500. Library preparation attached unique molecular identifiers to individual cDNA molecules for quantitative, reproducible TCR counting. From each blood RNA sample, both TCR alpha and TCR beta chains were sequenced. Concerning the study's data processing: A median of around 100,000 TCRs per sample was observed, with a range of 23,224 to 690,600. The Decombinator software suite was used to annotate V, J and CDR3 in the TCR reads. For PS versus PT1 abundance plots, all samples were subsampled to the same number of TCRs (28,000). Expanded TCRs were defined as absent before sensitization and observed at least eight times at the 2-week time point. TCRdb reanalyzed the raw reads on its own, using fastp at Q25 for trimming and MiXCR for clone calling, and kept in-frame beta chains. Identical CDR3 protein sequences are pooled into one entry, listed with their most common genes and DNA. The V and J calls shown here were made by TCRdb, not taken from the authors' results. This sample comprises about 380,000 distinct CDR3 sequences, around 5.5% of them detected only once. Just over 2.5% of the sample is in the top ten clones.

The time point label on this specimen signifies: pre-sensitization, week 0. The sample's treatment or condition label, in plain terms: therapeutic diphenylcyclopropenone sensitization with weekly scalp DPC. At each patch-test visit, blood was drawn before the patch test was applied. Eligible patients were aged 18 to 70, diagnosed with alopecia, deemed suitable for DPC therapy, and excluded if pregnant. Unfractionated whole blood was collected in Tempus Blood RNA tubes, and total RNA was extracted from that blood. This clonotype was counted only a few times. The antigen it recognizes is unknown. Base qualities are not at hand, and no much larger clone is one base apart. Overall results and qualifications from the work: Repeated subsampling changed both the strength of the expansion versus patch-test correlation and the threshold at which the correlation became significant. Compared with pre-sensitization or healthy control sets, expanded TCRs formed significantly more large CDR3 similarity clusters, which is consistent with antigen-driven responses. A positive correlation was found between the number of PT1 expanded TCRs and patch test score, with significance reached at thresholds 8, 16 and 32 but not 4. The number of TCRs above 1 in 1000 frequency did not change with DPC sensitization; there was no evidence of global repertoire structure alterations. Because every patient had alopecia, a presumed autoimmune disease, the patients' immune response might differ from that of healthy individuals.

CDR1 and CDR2, per the germline V gene, are SGHTA and FQGNSA. Cut back by 1 base and 0 bases, the V and J ends lie 10 bases apart. The CDR3, cysteine through phenylalanine, is 17 amino acids long. The only DNA kept is the CDR3, 51 bases in frame from the first base. Source: whole blood, taken in connection with sensitization to the hapten diphenylcyclopropenone (DPC). The chain joins TRBV7-2 to TRBJ2-6; tentative D gene TRBD2, with 6 bases matching. This sequence was found in a woman aged 45-65 years with alopecia areata. Some clones in this sample may be carry-over from other donors' samples. The DNA reads as follows: TGTGCCAGCAGCTTAGTGCCGGGAGCCTCTGGGGCCAACGTCCTGACTTTC. Translation gives CASSLVPGASGANVLTF.